This TCR beta chain was recorded in a study of monozygotic twins with inflammatory bowel disease. The study's findings and limits: Part of the variability in patient repertoires may have come from differing immunosuppressive treatments.

A remark on this clonotype: Its target is unknown.

There were eight separate reactions per sample in which cDNA was made. For both chains, the TCRalpha and TCRbeta cDNA went through two nested PCRs of approximately 16 and 10 cycles. After re-calling the 5' RACE reads, TCRdb lists one entry per CDR3 protein, DNA absent. The sample holds some 210,000 distinct CDR3 sequences. The length of the CDR3 is 15 residues. Phlebotomy per donor yielded a single 2.5 ml blood sample. Sequencing was performed on blood. This TCR was sampled from a human donor with ulcerative colitis or Crohn's disease, or a healthy co-twin of an affected twin (not recorded which). V usage is TRBV12-3 or TRBV12-4 and J usage is TRBJ2-5; TCRdb gives TRBD1 as the D gene, but with no DNA this cannot be confirmed. CDR3 protein: CASSSDRDYQETQYF.